The 14 T cell receptor beta chains below all came from one sample that was sequenced in a study of T cells expressing NK-cell markers. TCRdb reprocessed the 5' RACE reads; each CDR3 protein has one entry and no DNA is given. The data show 450,000 to 600,000 distinct CDR3 sequences, and the top ten clones hold about 3.6%. Sequencing used blood T cells: a sorted CD56 or NKG2C T cell subset, CD4+ or CD8+ T cells, or bulk PBMC T cells (not recorded which). The receptors shown here come from a man between 18 and 29 years old in good health.

The rearrangement joins TRBV27 to TRBJ2-3; TCRdb names TRBD1, which stays unverified in the absence of DNA. Germline CDR1 MNHEY, CDR2 SMNVEV (reference sequence). CDR3 size: 16 residues. Here the CDR3 reads CASALVAGQGTDTEYF.

The chain couples TRBV3-1 to TRBJ1-4. The CDR3 is made up of 13 amino acids. From germline, CDR1 is LGHDT and CDR2 YNNKEL (reference sequence). The CDR3 spells CASSPETGEKLFF.

The chain links TRBV20-1 to TRBJ2-1; TCRdb's assignment of TRBD1 cannot be checked, as there is no DNA. This CDR3 is 15 amino acids long. CDR1 and CDR2 (germline): DFQATT, SNEGSKA (reference sequence). CDR3 amino acids: CSARDPPSINNEQFF.

The gene calls are TRBV5-1 and TRBJ2-2. Germline CDR1 SGHRS, CDR2 YFSETQ. This CDR3 spans 14 amino acids. The chain's CDR3 is CASATSGGTGELFF.

This chain links TRBV6-2 or TRBV6-3 with TRBJ1-2; without DNA, the TCRdb call of TRBD1 cannot be checked. The CDR3 totals 13 residues. Germline values: CDR1 MNHEY, CDR2 SVGEGT. The CDR3 loop reads CASSSPTGDGYTF.

The chain recombines TRBV30 with TRBJ2-4; TCRdb reports TRBD1, a call that lacks DNA to check it against. The CDR3 runs 17 residues. The germline V gene encodes CDR1 GTSNPN and CDR2 SVGIG (reference sequence). CDR3: CAWSVLGQGAPKNIQYF.

This chain uses TRBV4-3 with TRBJ2-3; TCRdb's assignment of TRBD2 cannot be checked, as there is no DNA. In germline, CDR1 is LGHNA, CDR2 YSLEER. The length of the CDR3 is 15 residues. The CDR3 loop is CASSRTAGGTDTQYF.

This rearrangement joins TRBV11-2 to TRBJ2-5; as DNA is missing, the TRBD1 call by TCRdb cannot be tested. CDR3 length: 15 residues. Germline V gene lookup returns CDR1 SGHAT and CDR2 FQNNGV. The CDR3 here is CASSFRQGIMETQYF.

V usage is TRBV4-1 and J usage is TRBJ2-5; TCRdb indicates TRBD1, and absent DNA this call remains unverified. Germline-derived CDR1 and CDR2 are MGHRA and YSYEKL. The CDR3 totals 18 residues. The CDR3 sequence: CASSQRGLAGGYQETQYF.

V and J are TRBV7-2 and TRBJ2-1; the D call from TCRdb, TRBD1, cannot be confirmed without DNA. In germline, CDR1 is SGHTA, CDR2 FQGNSA. The CDR3 contains 16 residues. The CDR3 spells CASSPSGANSYNEQFF.

The rearrangement joins TRBV5-1 to TRBJ2-4; TCRdb's D gene call, TRBD1, goes unchecked for lack of DNA. This CDR3 spans 14 amino acids. Germline V gene sequence: CDR1 SGHRS, CDR2 YFSETQ. The CDR3 protein is CASKRDLAKNIQYF.

The J gene is TRBJ2-1, the V gene TRBV11-2; lacking DNA, the TRBD1 call made by TCRdb goes unchecked. Germline CDR1 SGHAT, CDR2 FQNNGV. The length of the CDR3 is 17 residues. This chain's CDR3 is CASSPQRDRASSNEQFF.

V gene TRBV6-5 combines with J gene TRBJ2-5; TCRdb returns TRBD1, unconfirmable since there is no DNA. The CDR3 is made up of 16 amino acids. Per germline, CDR1 MNHEY and CDR2 SVGAGI. The CDR3 is CASSYRGQGARETQYF.

CDR3 residues: CASSGGQGFNEQFF. The chain combines TRBV28 with TRBJ2-1; no DNA is available, so the TRBD1 call from TCRdb remains unchecked. The CDR3 loop spans 14 amino acids. The V gene's germline CDR1 is MDHEN and CDR2 SYDVKM.